This T cell receptor (beta chain) was found in a study of shared clonotypes between healthy human individuals. Study-level points and caveats: Generation of non-shared clonotypes was less probable than generation of clonotypes shared by all four donors.

The table came from immunoSEQ multiplex PCR; TCRdb's copy has only in-frame clones and leaves some out. This sample has approximately 180,000 clones, with approximately 95% found just once. Trimming cost V 2 bases and J 5 bases, with 13 bases left between them. Germline V gene data show CDR1 as MNHNS and CDR2 as SASEGT. CDR3 length: 14 amino acids. Of note for this clone: Its cognate antigen is unknown.

Study donors comprised healthy, HIV-negative adults devoid of recent acute infection or vaccination. The clonotype originates from a woman aged 25 to 39 in good health. Sequencing was carried out using naive CD4+ T cells sorted from blood. Stated subset: CD45RA+ positively selected. The genes are TRBV6-1 and TRBJ2-7; weak D call: TRBD1 (6 bases). The CDR3 is CASSERGRRDEQYF. In DNA, the CDR3 is TGTGCCAGCAGTGAAAGGGGGAGAAGGGACGAGCAGTACTTC.